The entry below gives a single TCR beta chain sequence along with its context. These data originate in a study of blood T cell repertoires in COVID-19. This CDR3 is built from 17 residues. Trimming pared 2 bases from V and 0 bases from J, leaving 11 bases between. Germline values: CDR1 KGHSH, CDR2 LQKENI. The assay was immunoSEQ multiplex PCR, and TCRdb's table has in-frame clones only and misses some. The sample contains approximately 190,000 clones, 65% to 90% of which appear only once. Sequenced input: peripheral blood. The chain employs TRBV18 and TRBJ2-6; TRBD2 might be the D (6 bases). The receptor's source is a man at least 80 years old with acute or convalescent COVID-19. The CDR3 nucleotides read TGTGCCAGCTCACCAGGCGGGGCAGTCTCTGGGGCCAACGTCCTGACTTTC. Its translation is CASSPGGAVSGANVLTF.